These 25 T cell receptor beta chains were all obtained from the same sample, sequenced in a study of shared clonotypes between healthy human individuals. The data were produced by immunoSEQ multiplex PCR, yet TCRdb's version contains in-frame clones alone and is incomplete. Among more than 2 million clones listed, under 97% were seen once. The specimen was naive CD4+ T cells sorted from blood. Subset noted: CD45RA+ positively selected. These receptors were collected from a man between 18 and 35 years old in good health.

V is TRBV10-3 and J is TRBJ1-2; the D is unclear. The V gene lost 4 bases and the J gene lost 4 bases, with 10 bases spanning the gap. This CDR3 comprises 13 residues. Germline CDR1 ENHRY, CDR2 SYGVKD. The DNA of the CDR3 is TGTGCCATCAGTGGTCTAGCGGGCTATGGCTACACCTTC. Amino acids: CAISGLAGYGYTF.

This chain uses TRBV28 with TRBJ1-4; D might be TRBD1 (6 bases). Germline values: CDR1 MDHEN, CDR2 SYDVKM. Trimming removed 6 bases at V and 0 bases at J, with 11 bases between. The length of the CDR3 is 15 residues. The CDR3 DNA follows: TGTGCCAGCAGAGGACAGACTGCAACTAATGAAAAACTGTTTTTT. This encodes CASRGQTATNEKLFF. Using reference TRBV28 and TRBJ1-4 for the parts outside the CDR3, the full variable domain is DVKVTQSSRYLVKRTGEKVFLECVQDMDHENMFWYRQDPGLGLRLIYFSYDVKMKEKGDIPEGYSVSREKKERFSLILESASTNQTSMYLCASRGQTATNEKLFFGSGTQLSVL.

The chain recombines TRBV6-5 with TRBJ2-2; D possibly corresponds to TRBD1 (6 bases). Germline-derived CDR1 and CDR2 are MNHEY and SVGAGI. The CDR3 runs to 13 residues. V gave up 11 bases and J gave up 6 bases, with 16 bases separating them. CDR3 loop: CAAKQGSAGELFF. The DNA of the CDR3 is TGTGCCGCGAAACAGGGATCGGCCGGGGAGCTGTTTTTT.

This clone was counted once. The sample holds other DNA sequences that translate to the same CDR3. The V call is TRBV6-5, the J call TRBJ2-2; D is unresolved. The CDR3 runs 11 residues. V was shortened by 6 bases and J by 6 bases, with 5 bases between the two germline ends. CDR1 is MNHEY, CDR2 SVGAGI, per germline. The CDR3 spells CASRRAGELFF. In nucleotides, the CDR3 is TGTGCCAGCAGACGGGCCGGGGAGCTGTTTTTT.

The gene calls are TRBV11-2 and TRBJ1-2; D perhaps matches TRBD1 (5 bases). CDR1 and CDR2 (germline): SGHAT, FQNNGV. The CDR3 covers 15 residues. The germline V and J ends were trimmed by 0 bases and 2 bases, with 10 bases remaining between them. The CDR3 DNA reads TGTGCCAGCAGCTTAGACTGGGACGGGAACTATGGCTACACCTTC. Translating it yields CASSLDWDGNYGYTF.

The rearrangement joins TRBV10-3 to TRBJ2-1; 10 positions match TRBD2. Looked up from germline, CDR1 is ENHRY and CDR2 is SYGVKD. Trimming took 6 bases from V and 8 from J; bases not matched to a gene: 7. The CDR3 has 14 residues. CDR3 residues: CAIRKAGGPDEQFF. In nucleotides, the CDR3 is TGTGCCATCAGGAAAGCGGGGGGGCCGGATGAGCAGTTCTTC.

A word on this clone: The same CDR3 can be traced to other DNA sequences in this sample. The gene calls are TRBV18 and TRBJ2-7, with 7 bases aligning to TRBD1. CDR3 length: 13 residues. CDR1 is KGHSH, CDR2 LQKENI, per germline. J lost 3 bases, V lost 3 bases, and 2 bases had no gene match. CDR3 nucleotide sequence: TGTGCCAGCTCACCGGGACAGAGCTACGAGCAGTACTTC. Protein sequence: CASSPGQSYEQYF.

The chain employs TRBV15 and TRBJ1-5, with D uncertain. The CDR3 runs to 12 residues. Looked up from germline, CDR1 is LNHNV and CDR2 is YYDKDF (reference sequence). V dropped 1 base and J dropped 7 bases, with 5 bases sitting between them. CDR3 amino acids: CATSRVDQPQHF. In DNA, the CDR3 is TGTGCCACCAGCAGAGTTGACCAGCCCCAGCATTTT.

This chain joins TRBV28 and TRBJ2-7; no clear D. V lost 6 bases to trimming and J lost 3 bases, with 9 bases between them. Germline CDR1 reads MDHEN; CDR2 reads SYDVKM. The CDR3 is 12 residues long. The CDR3 bases are TGTGCCAGCAGCGTCAGCTTCTACGAGCAGTACTTC. This codes for CASSVSFYEQYF.

In this sample, this clone turned up a few times. The chain carries TRBV6-5 and TRBJ2-7; 11 nucleotides agree with TRBD2. V shed 2 bases and J 3 bases; nucleotides not matched to a gene: 3. The CDR3 covers 15 residues. Germline assignment: CDR1 MNHEY and CDR2 SVGAGI. Here the CDR3 reads CASSYKTSGSYEQYF. CDR3 nucleotide sequence: TGTGCCAGCAGTTACAAAACTAGCGGGAGCTACGAGCAGTACTTC.

CDR3 DNA sequence: TGTGCCAGCAGCTTGGGTCGTGGCACCGGGGAGCTGTTTTTT. Translating it yields CASSLGRGTGELFF. V gene TRBV11-3 combines with J gene TRBJ2-2; D call uncertain. V dropped 3 bases and J dropped 4 bases, with 9 bases sitting between them. In germline, CDR1 is SGHNT, CDR2 YENEEA. The CDR3 spans 14 residues.

CDR3 nucleotides: TGTGCCAGCAGTTCCTGGACAGGGGGCAGTAATTCACCCCTCCACTTT. Translating it yields CASSSWTGGSNSPLHF. V and J are TRBV27 and TRBJ1-6; 11 bases line up with TRBD1. CDR1 and CDR2 from the germline V gene are MNHEY and SMNVEV (reference sequence). V shed 4 bases and J 6 bases; nucleotides not matched to a gene: 5. The CDR3 has 16 residues.

CDR3 DNA sequence: TGTGCCAGCAGCGATTATGGTGGGGTGAAGACTTCACCCCTCCACTTT. It specifies CASSDYGGVKTSPLHF. V usage is TRBV5-6 and J usage is TRBJ1-6; D unclear. Trimming took 4 bases from V and 9 from J, leaving 20 bases between them. The CDR3 sequence is 16 residues long. The germline gives CDR1 SGHDT, CDR2 YYEEEE.

The chain links TRBV2 to TRBJ2-2; 13 nucleotides line up with TRBD2. CDR1 is SNHLY, CDR2 FYNNEI, per germline. The CDR3 extends over 16 amino acids. Trimming removed 11 bases from V and 2 bases from J; junction bases left unmatched: 8. CDR3 nucleotide sequence: TGTGCCGCTTCACGGACTAGCGGGAGAAACACCGGGGAGCTGTTTTTT. This translates into CAASRTSGRNTGELFF.

This clone has more than one count but fewer than ten. The chain is built from TRBV2 and TRBJ1-2; no reliable D call. In germline, CDR1 is SNHLY, CDR2 FYNNEI. Deletions cut 4 bases from V and 4 bases from J, with 10 bases between. This CDR3 is 13 amino acids long. CDR3 DNA: TGTGCCAGCAGTGGGGATCTGATCTATGGCTACACCTTC. Translation: CASSGDLIYGYTF.

V is TRBV12-5 and J is TRBJ1-1; 7 bases map to TRBD1. V was pared by 0 bases and J by 5 bases, with 12 bases of the junction left unmatched. This CDR3 is 17 amino acids long. CDR1 is LGHNT and CDR2 is FRNRAP in the germline V gene. The CDR3 loop is CASGLVLSTGPGTEAFF. As DNA, the CDR3 is TGTGCTAGTGGTTTGGTACTATCGACAGGGCCGGGGACTGAAGCTTTCTTT.

This chain uses TRBV4-3 with TRBJ1-5; unclear D gene. The CDR3 has 16 amino acids. Germline V gene data show CDR1 as LGHNA and CDR2 as YSLEER. The V gene lost 3 bases and the J gene lost 2 bases, with 14 bases spanning the gap. The CDR3: CASSQSLGEGNQPQHF. CDR3 bases: TGCGCCAGCAGCCAGAGCCTCGGGGAGGGCAATCAGCCCCAGCATTTT.

This clone was seen a few times. This specimen includes other DNA sequences encoding the same CDR3. The gene calls are TRBV21-1 and TRBJ2-7; the D call of TRBD1 is as the table states it, not checked on the DNA. TRBV21-1 is shown as a pseudogene. This CDR3 is 13 amino acids long. CDR3 DNA: TGTGCCAGCAGCAAGGGGACAGGCTACGAGCAGTACTTC. It translates to CASSKGTGYEQYF.

This clone has a single count. The same CDR3 also results from other DNA sequences found in this sample. V gene TRBV5-8 combines with J gene TRBJ2-5, with no clear D. This CDR3 has 11 residues. Trimming cost V 4 bases and J 5 bases, with 6 bases left between them. CDR1 is SGHTS and CDR2 is YDEGEE in the germline V gene. CDR3 nucleotides: TGTGCCAGCAGCCCCAGTGAGACCCAGTACTTC. Protein: CASSPSETQYF.

Notes on this clone: The same CDR3 also results from other DNA sequences found in this sample. The chain carries TRBV6-4 and TRBJ2-2; D might be TRBD1 (5 bases). Germline CDR1 MRHNA, CDR2 SNTAGT. V was clipped by 6 bases and J by 1 base, with 9 bases between them. The CDR3 covers 14 residues. The CDR3 DNA sequence: TGTGCCAGCAGCGACAGCTTGAACACCGGGGAGCTGTTTTTT. Encoded protein: CASSDSLNTGELFF.

This clone was seen once. The same CDR3 can be traced to other DNA sequences in this sample. The J gene is TRBJ2-1, the V gene TRBV7-2; 11 positions agree with TRBD2. V lost 0 bases to trimming and J lost 4 bases; unmatched junction nucleotides: 2. Germline V gives CDR1 SGHTA, CDR2 FQGNSA. This CDR3 spans 16 amino acids. Here the CDR3 reads CASSLAGLAVYNEQFF. As DNA, the CDR3 is TGTGCCAGCAGCTTAGCGGGACTAGCGGTTTACAATGAGCAGTTCTTC.

The gene calls are TRBV30 and TRBJ2-2; the D is unclear. The germline CDR1 and CDR2 sequences are GTSNPN and SVGIG (reference sequence). Deletions cut 0 bases from V and 9 bases from J, with 17 bases between. The CDR3 sequence is 15 residues long. CDR3 sequence: CAWSVTLWQERELFF. Here the CDR3 DNA reads TGTGCCTGGAGTGTTACCCTGTGGCAGGAGAGGGAGCTGTTTTTT.

In the case of this clone: One end of the junction fails to match germline, which may point to a read error. The chain carries TRBV30 and TRBJ1-2; a possible D gene is TRBD1 (5 bases). The CDR3 is 13 residues long. Germline V gene sequence: CDR1 GTSNPN, CDR2 SVGIG (reference sequence). The CDR3 coding sequence is TGTGCCCAGCAGGCAGGGAAGGACTATGGCCACACCTTC. Encoded protein: CAQQAGKDYGHTF.

This clone was detected only a few times. The chain combines TRBV19 with TRBJ1-5; D is unclear. This CDR3 comprises 14 residues. The V end lost 5 bases, the J end lost 0 bases, and 8 bases lay between the germline ends. Per germline, CDR1 LNHDA and CDR2 SQIVND (reference sequence). This chain's CDR3 is CASSQQNSNQPQHF. The CDR3 nucleotides read TGTGCCAGTAGTCAACAGAATAGCAATCAGCCCCAGCATTTT.

The chain is built from TRBV11-3 and TRBJ2-3; D is undetermined. Trimming left V 3 bases short and J 5 bases short, with 9 bases between. In germline, CDR1 is SGHNT, CDR2 YENEEA. This CDR3 spans 13 amino acids. CDR3 bases: TGTGCCAGCAGCTTTAGGCCGCAAGATACGCAGTATTTT. It yields the protein CASSFRPQDTQYF.